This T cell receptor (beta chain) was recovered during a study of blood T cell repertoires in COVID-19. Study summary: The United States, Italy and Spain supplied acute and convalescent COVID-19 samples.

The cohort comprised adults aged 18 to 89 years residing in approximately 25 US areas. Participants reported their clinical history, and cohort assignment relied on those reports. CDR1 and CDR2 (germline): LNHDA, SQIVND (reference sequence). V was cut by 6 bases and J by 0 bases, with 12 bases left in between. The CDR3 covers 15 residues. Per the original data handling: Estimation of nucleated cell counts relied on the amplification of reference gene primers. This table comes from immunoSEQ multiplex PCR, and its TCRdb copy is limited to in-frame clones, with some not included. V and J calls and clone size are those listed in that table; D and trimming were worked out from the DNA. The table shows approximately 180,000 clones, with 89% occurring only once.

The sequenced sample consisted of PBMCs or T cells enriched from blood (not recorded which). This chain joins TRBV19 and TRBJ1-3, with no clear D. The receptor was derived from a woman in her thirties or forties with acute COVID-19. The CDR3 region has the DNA TGTGCCAGTAGCGATGAGGGATTCTCTGGAAACACCATATATTTT. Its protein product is CASSDEGFSGNTIYF.